This TCR beta chain originates from a study of T cell responses to AZD1222 COVID-19 vaccine. This CDR3 has 13 residues. V was cut by 2 bases and J by 11 bases, with 16 bases left in between. Germline lookup yields CDR1 LGHDT and CDR2 YNNKEL (reference sequence). TCRdb keeps only in-frame clones here, not all; method: immunoSEQ multiplex PCR. The data contain about 220,000 clones, about 92% of them singletons. Sequencing was performed on peripheral blood, taken on day 0 of MenACWY control vaccination. The origin of this receptor is an adult in good health. This chain connects TRBV3-1 (or the pseudogene TRBV3-2) to TRBJ2-7; D possibly uses TRBD1 or TRBD2 (6 bases each). The CDR3 is CASSQSPRGDKYF. The CDR3 region has the DNA TGTGCCAGCAGCCAAAGCCCAAGGGGGGACAAGTACTTC.